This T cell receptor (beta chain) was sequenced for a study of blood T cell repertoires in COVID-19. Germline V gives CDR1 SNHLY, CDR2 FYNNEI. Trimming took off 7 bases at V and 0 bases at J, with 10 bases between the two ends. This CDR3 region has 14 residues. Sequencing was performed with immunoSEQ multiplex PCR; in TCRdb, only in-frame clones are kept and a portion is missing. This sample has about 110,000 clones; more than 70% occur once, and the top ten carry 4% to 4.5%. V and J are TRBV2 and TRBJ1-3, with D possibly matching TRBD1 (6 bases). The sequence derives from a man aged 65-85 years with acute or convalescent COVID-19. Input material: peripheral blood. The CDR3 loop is CASTTGSSGNTIYF. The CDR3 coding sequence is TGTGCCAGCACCACAGGGTCCTCTGGAAACACCATATATTTT.